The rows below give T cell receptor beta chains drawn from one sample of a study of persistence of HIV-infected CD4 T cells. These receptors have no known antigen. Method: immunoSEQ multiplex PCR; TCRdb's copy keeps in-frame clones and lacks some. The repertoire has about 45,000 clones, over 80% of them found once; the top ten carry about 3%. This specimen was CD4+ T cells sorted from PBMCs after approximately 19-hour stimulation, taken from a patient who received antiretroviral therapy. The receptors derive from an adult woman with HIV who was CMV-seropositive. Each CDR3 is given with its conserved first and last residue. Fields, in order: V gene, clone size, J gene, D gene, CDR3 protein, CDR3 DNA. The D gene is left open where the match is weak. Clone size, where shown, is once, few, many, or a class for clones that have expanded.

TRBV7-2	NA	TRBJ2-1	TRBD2	CASSRSGAYNEQFF	TGTGCCAGCAGCCGTAGCGGGGCCTACAATGAGCAGTTCTTC
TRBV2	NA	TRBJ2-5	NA	CASSERTYETQYF	TGTGCCAGCAGTGAAAGGACTTATGAGACCCAGTACTTC
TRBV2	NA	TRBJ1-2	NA	CASSEANIGGYTF	TGTGCCAGCAGTGAAGCGAACATCGGAGGCTACACCTTC
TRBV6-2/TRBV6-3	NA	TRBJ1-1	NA	CASSYPDIIEAFF	TGTGCCAGCAGTTACCCCGACATAATTGAAGCTTTCTTT
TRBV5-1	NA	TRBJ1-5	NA	CASSLSGDVGQPQHF	TGCGCCAGCAGCTTGTCGGGGGATGTAGGTCAGCCCCAGCATTTT
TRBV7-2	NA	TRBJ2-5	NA	CASSRTTTQETQYF	TGTGCCAGCAGCCGGACAACCACCCAAGAGACCCAGTACTTC
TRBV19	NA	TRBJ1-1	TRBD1	CATSEGALGTEAFF	TGTGCCACATCAGAGGGGGCGTTGGGCACTGAAGCTTTCTTT
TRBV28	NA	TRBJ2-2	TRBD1	CASRAGDRTTGELFF	TGTGCCAGCAGGGCCGGGGACAGGACCACCGGGGAGCTGTTTTTT
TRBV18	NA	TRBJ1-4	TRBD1	CASSPRTGDEKLFF	TGTGCCAGCTCACCCAGGACAGGGGACGAAAAACTGTTTTTT
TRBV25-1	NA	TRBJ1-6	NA	CASSPSEGYNSPLHF	TGTGCCAGCAGCCCCAGTGAGGGATATAATTCACCCCTCCACTTT
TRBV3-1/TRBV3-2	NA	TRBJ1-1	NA	CASSPPRAWDTEAFF	TGTGCCAGCAGCCCCCCGCGGGCCTGGGACACTGAAGCTTTCTTT
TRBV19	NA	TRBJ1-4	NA	CASSIGLGVRLATNEKLFF	TGTGCCAGTAGTATAGGGCTGGGGGTGCGCCTCGCAACTAATGAAAAACTGTTTTTT
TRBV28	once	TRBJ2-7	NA	CASSGYLGSSEQYF	TGTGCCAGCAGTGGCTACCTGGGGTCCTCCGAGCAGTACTTC
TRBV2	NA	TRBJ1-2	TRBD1	CASRRDSPYGYTF	TGTGCCAGCAGGAGGGACAGCCCCTATGGCTACACCTTC
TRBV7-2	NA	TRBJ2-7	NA	CASSLSYSTYEQYF	TGTGCCAGCAGCTTATCTTACAGTACCTACGAGCAGTACTTC
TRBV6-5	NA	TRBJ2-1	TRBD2	CASRTSGDYNEQFF	TGTGCCAGCAGGACTAGCGGGGACTACAATGAGCAGTTCTTC
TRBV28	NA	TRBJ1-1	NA	CASSFSLQNEERNTEAFF	TGTGCCAGCAGTTTTAGCTTACAGAACGAAGAGAGGAACACTGAAGCTTTCTTT
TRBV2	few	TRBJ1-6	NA	CASSVGAGEGSPLHF	TGTGCCAGCAGTGTCGGGGCAGGGGAAGGCTCACCCCTCCACTTT
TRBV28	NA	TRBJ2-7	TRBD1	CASIGGPGKTYEQYF	TGTGCCAGCATAGGGGGCCCGGGGAAAACCTACGAGCAGTACTTC
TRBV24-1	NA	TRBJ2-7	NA	CATSLGGQYEQYF	TGTGCCACCAGTTTGGGTGGACAGTACGAGCAGTACTTC
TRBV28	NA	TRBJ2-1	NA	CASSSQAPEQFF	TGTGCCAGCAGTTCACAGGCACCTGAGCAGTTCTTC
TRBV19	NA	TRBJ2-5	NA	CASSIKGRKETQYF	TGTGCCAGTAGTATAAAGGGCAGGAAAGAGACCCAGTACTTC
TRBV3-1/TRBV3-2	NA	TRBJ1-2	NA	CASSHGGNGYTF	TGTGCCAGCAGCCATGGGGGAAATGGCTACACCTTC
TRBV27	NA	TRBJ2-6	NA	CASSRGGALSGANVLTF	TGTGCCAGCAGCCGAGGGGGGGCACTCTCTGGGGCCAACGTCCTGACTTTC
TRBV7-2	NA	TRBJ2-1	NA	CASSRQAYNEQFF	TGTGCCAGCAGCCGACAGGCCTACAATGAGCAGTTCTTC
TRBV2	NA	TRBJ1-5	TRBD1	CASSGSDRAQSAPQHF	TGTGCCAGCAGTGGAAGCGACAGGGCCCAGTCGGCGCCCCAGCATTTT
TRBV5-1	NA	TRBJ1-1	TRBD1	CASSLAQGQKNTEAFF	TGCGCCAGCAGCTTGGCCCAGGGACAGAAGAACACTGAAGCTTTCTTT
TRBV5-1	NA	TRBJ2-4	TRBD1	CASSSGQDLAKNIQYF	TGCGCCAGCAGCTCCGGACAGGACCTAGCCAAAAACATTCAGTACTTC
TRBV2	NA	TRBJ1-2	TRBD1	CASKTRQGNGYTF	TGTGCCAGCAAGACAAGACAGGGTAATGGCTACACCTTC
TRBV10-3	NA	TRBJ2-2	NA	CAINDIANTGELFF	TGTGCCATCAACGATATCGCGAACACCGGGGAGCTGTTTTTT
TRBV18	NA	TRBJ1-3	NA	CASSTSPGNTIYF	TGTGCCAGCTCCACCTCACCTGGAAACACCATATATTTT
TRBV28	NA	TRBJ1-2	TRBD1	CASSSSRQGGRGYTF	TGTGCCAGCAGTTCCAGCCGACAGGGTGGTCGGGGCTACACCTTC
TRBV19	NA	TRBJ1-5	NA	CANVESHRVSSNQPQHF	TGTGCCAATGTCGAATCCCACAGGGTCTCTAGCAATCAGCCCCAGCATTTT
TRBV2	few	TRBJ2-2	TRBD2	CASSEVGSGVGELFF	TGTGCCAGCAGTGAAGTTGGTAGCGGGGTCGGGGAGCTGTTTTTT
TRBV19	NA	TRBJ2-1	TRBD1	CASSIGGTGGYNEQFF	TGTGCCAGTAGTATAGGAGGAACAGGGGGGTACAATGAGCAGTTCTTC
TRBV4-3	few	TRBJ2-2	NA	CASSHNTGELFF	TGCGCCAGCAGCCACAACACCGGGGAGCTGTTTTTT
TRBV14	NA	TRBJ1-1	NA	CASSLSRPGVNTEAFF	TGTGCCAGCAGCCTCAGTAGGCCGGGGGTGAACACTGAAGCTTTCTTT
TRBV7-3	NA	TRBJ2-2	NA	CASSSPTQGGELFF	TGTGCCAGCAGCTCTCCGACTCAAGGGGGGGAGCTGTTTTTT
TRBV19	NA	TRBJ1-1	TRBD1	CASSRETGGQFEAFF	TGTGCCAGTAGTAGGGAGACAGGGGGCCAATTTGAAGCTTTCTTT
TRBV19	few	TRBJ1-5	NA	CASTYSNQPQHF	TGTGCCAGTACGTATAGCAATCAGCCCCAGCATTTT
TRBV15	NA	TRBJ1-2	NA	CATSDPRERGLGYTF	TGTGCCACCAGCGACCCCCGGGAAAGGGGGTTGGGCTACACCTTC
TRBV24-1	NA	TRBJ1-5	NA	CATSDTDRYQPQHF	TGTGCCACCAGTGACACAGACAGGTATCAGCCCCAGCATTTT